This passage covers 31 T cell receptor beta chains from one sample sequenced in a study of T cells in Graves' hyperthyroidism and ophthalmopathy. The investigators amplified TCR beta CDR3 regions from RNA transcripts. The TCR CDR3 was amplified in a first-round RT-PCR using the HTBI primer set. From the multiplex PCR reads, TCRdb called clonotypes with MiXCR, one entry per CDR3 protein. Among approximately 600,000 distinct CDR3 sequences listed, more than 13% were seen once. The sequenced sample was blood. The origin of the receptors is a woman younger than 35 with Graves' ophthalmopathy.

This clonotype was observed many times. V gene TRBV30 combines with J gene TRBJ2-7; D possibly uses TRBD1 or TRBD2 (6 bases each). V lost 3 bases and J lost 6, with 9 bases in between. The CDR3 sequence is 11 residues long. The germline V gene has CDR1 GTSNPN and CDR2 SVGIG (reference sequence). The CDR3 nucleotides are TGTGCCTGGAGAGGGGGGCGCGAGCAGTACTTC. It encodes CAWRGGREQYF.

This clonotype was observed a few times. The chain is built from TRBV7-9 and TRBJ1-1; 9 positions agree with TRBD1. The CDR3 loop spans 16 amino acids. The germline gives CDR1 SEHNR, CDR2 FQNEAQ (reference sequence). The trim removed 6 bases at V and 2 bases at J, leaving 10 bases unmatched. The CDR3 DNA follows: TGTGCCAGCAGGCATACAGGGGGCGGAAAAAACACTGAAGCTTTCTTT. Amino acid sequence: CASRHTGGGKNTEAFF.

This clonotype has at least ten counts. This sequence joins TRBV28 and TRBJ1-5, with 7 bases identical to TRBD1. The germline V gene has CDR1 MDHEN and CDR2 SYDVKM. This CDR3 has 15 amino acids. The ends lost 5 bases at V and 1 base at J; junction bases unmatched: 5. In nucleotides, the CDR3 is TGTGCCAGCAGTGACAGGGATCTGAGCAATCAGCCCCAGCATTTT. This translates into CASSDRDLSNQPQHF.

This clonotype was observed many times. The V gene is TRBV6-6, the J gene TRBJ1-6; D unresolved. The CDR3 totals 15 residues. CDR1 MNHNY and CDR2 SVGAGI come from the germline V gene (reference sequence). V shed 0 bases and J shed 10 bases, with 13 bases lying between them. The chain's CDR3 is CASSYSILGGSPLHF. CDR3 sequence (DNA): TGTGCCAGCAGTTACTCGATCCTCGGAGGATCACCCCTCCACTTT.

This clonotype was observed a few times. Being one base from a much bigger clone, this may be a read error. The chain joins TRBV12-3 or TRBV12-4 to TRBJ2-5; 7 positions agree with TRBD2. V was clipped by 5 bases and J by 9 bases; unmatched bases: 6. CDR3 length equals 12 residues. The CDR3, as DNA: TGTGCCAGCAGTACCTACCGGGAGGCCCAGTACTTC. This translates into CASSTYREAQYF.

This clonotype was counted ten times or more. The V and J genes are TRBV7-2 and TRBJ1-5; D call uncertain. CDR1 is SGHTA, CDR2 FQGNSA, per germline. The CDR3 runs to 15 residues. V lost 1 base to trimming and J lost 2 bases, with 9 bases between them. The CDR3 here is CASSLGPLGNQPQHF. In DNA, the CDR3 is TGTGCCAGCAGCTTAGGTCCCCTCGGCAATCAGCCCCAGCATTTT.

This clonotype was detected only a few times. The V call is TRBV19, the J call TRBJ1-2; maybe TRBD1 (5 bases). CDR1 is LNHDA and CDR2 is SQIVND in the germline V gene (reference sequence). Trimming took off 4 bases at V and 1 base at J, with 13 bases between the two ends. This CDR3 has 15 residues. CDR3 sequence: CASSKGLEINYGYTF. In nucleotides, the CDR3 is TGTGCCAGTAGTAAGGGACTCGAAATTAACTATGGCTACACCTTC.

This clonotype was counted many times. This chain uses TRBV6-5 with TRBJ1-2; D unresolved. This CDR3 comprises 16 residues. Germline CDR1 is MNHEY and CDR2 is SVGAGI. Trimming took off 2 bases at V and 5 bases at J, with 18 bases between the two ends. CDR3 sequence (DNA): TGTGCCAGCAGTTACACCTCCTACCCTCCCCAATATGGCTACACCTTC. Encoded protein: CASSYTSYPPQYGYTF.

This clonotype appeared many times. The V and J genes are TRBV11-3 and TRBJ2-3, with 8 nucleotides matching TRBD1. The CDR3 runs to 13 residues. Germline V CDR1 and CDR2: SGHNT, YENEEA. Unmatched junction bases numbered 4, after V lost 5 bases and J lost 6 bases. The DNA for the CDR3 is TGTGCCAGCAGCGACAGGGGAACGGATACGCAGTATTTT. This encodes CASSDRGTDTQYF.

Many counts were recorded for this clonotype. The chain couples TRBV20-1 to TRBJ2-1, with D perhaps matching TRBD1 or TRBD2 (5 bases each). The CDR3 totals 13 residues. V lost 2 bases, J lost 5 bases, and 10 bases lay in between. Germline lookup yields CDR1 DFQATT and CDR2 SNEGSKA (reference sequence). The DNA for the CDR3 is TGCAGTGCTAGACGGGACCGAAACAATGAGCAGTTCTTC. Its protein product is CSARRDRNNEQFF.

CDR3 in amino acids: CASSRELGTQYF. The CDR3 region has the DNA TGTGCCAGCAGTCGGGAGTTAGGGACCCAGTACTTC. The V call is TRBV28, the J call TRBJ2-5; possibly TRBD2 for D (6 bases). The CDR3 has 12 residues. Germline CDR1 reads MDHEN; CDR2 reads SYDVKM. V lost 5 bases and J lost 7, with 11 bases in between. The full variable domain, its missing parts supplied by reference TRBV28 and TRBJ2-5, is DVKVTQSSRYLVKRTGEKVFLECVQDMDHENMFWYRQDPGLGLRLIYFSYDVKMKEKGDIPEGYSVSREKKERFSLILESASTNQTSMYLCASSRELGTQYFGPGTRLLVL.

This clonotype was observed a handful of times. J is TRBJ2-3 and V is TRBV18; 9 nucleotides agree with TRBD1. The CDR3 has 17 amino acids. Unmatched junction bases numbered 9, after V lost 2 bases and J lost 3 bases. CDR1 and CDR2 (germline): KGHSH, LQKENI. The CDR3 nucleotides read TGTGCCAGCTCACCAGAAATGCCGGGACAGGGAACAGATACGCAGTATTTT. Translation gives CASSPEMPGQGTDTQYF.

This clonotype was counted many times. The chain links TRBV20-1 to TRBJ1-2, with TRBD1 matching 8 bases. The CDR3 covers 12 residues. Germline V gene sequence: CDR1 DFQATT, CDR2 SNEGSKA (reference sequence). V was pared by 6 bases and J by 4 bases, with 4 bases of the junction left unmatched. This CDR3 reads CSARTGTYGYTF. The CDR3 nucleotides read TGCAGTGCCCGGACAGGGACCTATGGCTACACCTTC.

The chain combines TRBV11-2 with TRBJ2-7, with a weak D call TRBD2 (5 bases). The CDR3 runs to 17 residues. Between the trimmed V and J ends, which lost 0 bases and 0 bases, there was a span of 15 bases. CDR1 SGHAT and CDR2 FQNNGV come from the germline V gene. The DNA of the CDR3 is TGTGCCAGCAGCTTAGACTGGACGGCGGGTAGCTCCTACGAGCAGTACTTC. It specifies CASSLDWTAGSSYEQYF.

Only a few counts were recorded for this clonotype. The J gene is TRBJ2-7, the V gene TRBV29-1, with 10 nucleotides matching TRBD1. The CDR3 is 15 amino acids. V lost 4 bases and J lost 3; bases outside the gene matches: 9. CDR1 and CDR2 (germline): SQVTM, ANQGSEA. The CDR3 loop is CSVGDQRTGGYEQYF. CDR3 in DNA: TGCAGCGTTGGAGATCAAAGGACAGGGGGCTACGAGCAGTACTTC.

For the CDR3, the DNA is TGTGCCAGCAGTTCCCTCCTGGGAGCAACTAATGAAAAACTGTTTTTT. It yields the protein CASSSLLGATNEKLFF. The chain carries TRBV6-1 and TRBJ1-4; D remains ambiguous. The CDR3 runs 16 residues. CDR1 MNHNS and CDR2 SASEGT come from the germline V gene. Deletions cut 5 bases from V and 0 bases from J, with 13 bases between.

In this sample, this clonotype turned up many times. V and J are TRBV3-1 and TRBJ2-1; D ambiguous. Trimming shortened V by 1 base and J by 4 bases, and 11 bases separated the two germline ends. Germline CDR1 and CDR2: LGHDT and YNNKEL (reference sequence). The CDR3 runs to 15 residues. The CDR3 DNA follows: TGTGCCAGCAGCCAAGGACGGGCGGTGTACAATGAGCAGTTCTTC. Its translation: CASSQGRAVYNEQFF.

Ten or more counts support this clonotype. In DNA form, the CDR3 reads TGCAGTGCTAATTGGGCTAGCGGGAGCCCGAGCTCCTACGAGCAGTACTTC. Its translation is CSANWASGSPSSYEQYF. The chain couples TRBV20-1 to TRBJ2-7; 10 bases align to TRBD2. Looked up from germline, CDR1 is DFQATT and CDR2 is SNEGSKA (reference sequence). The CDR3 totals 17 residues. The junction had 12 bases not matched to a gene; V was cut back by 4 bases and J by 0 bases.

There are many counts of this clonotype. In DNA, the CDR3 is TGCGCCAGCAGACTGAAAGACAGGGGGCTTACGAACACTGAAGCTTTCTTT. Amino acid sequence: CASRLKDRGLTNTEAFF. This chain connects TRBV10-1 to TRBJ1-1; 10 nucleotides line up with TRBD1. Germline CDR1 reads WNHNN; CDR2 reads SYGVQD (reference sequence). CDR3 length: 17 residues. V trimming: 6 bases; J trimming: 1 base; junction bases outside the gene matches: 11.

The chain links TRBV30 to TRBJ2-2; D assignment may be TRBD1 or TRBD2 (5 bases each). Trimming took off 6 bases at V and 4 bases at J, with 9 bases between the two ends. CDR3 length: 12 amino acids. Germline loops: CDR1 GTSNPN, CDR2 SVGIG (reference sequence). CDR3 DNA: TGTGCCTGCAGGGACCTCACCGGGGAGCTGTTTTTT. Its protein is CACRDLTGELFF.

This clonotype has only a few counts. One end of the junction does not line up with germline, which may come from a read error. The chain has TRBV28 and TRBJ2-1; 13 nucleotides agree with TRBD2. The germline CDR1 and CDR2 sequences are MDHEN and SYDVKM. The CDR3 extends over 11 amino acids. CDR3 in DNA: TGTGCCAGCAGTCCGGGACTAGCGGGAATCTTC. Its protein is CASSPGLAGIF.

This clonotype has ten or more counts. The V call is TRBV6-5, the J call TRBJ1-1; possible D gene TRBD1, 5 bases. The length of the CDR3 is 15 residues. Germline CDR1 and CDR2: MNHEY and SVGAGI. V was clipped by 2 bases and J by 0 bases, with 10 bases between them. CDR3 nucleotide sequence: TGTGCCAGCAGTTACGACAGCTTAATGAACACTGAAGCTTTCTTT. Encoded protein: CASSYDSLMNTEAFF.

This clonotype was detected many times. The chain combines TRBV9 with TRBJ1-2; D gene uncertain. The germline gives CDR1 SGDLS, CDR2 YYNGEE. The length of the CDR3 is 13 residues. Trimming took off 5 bases at V and 3 bases at J, with 11 bases between the two ends. The CDR3 sequence: CASRSRGDYGYTF. The CDR3 bases are TGTGCCAGCAGATCCCGGGGAGACTATGGCTACACCTTC.

The chain joins TRBV29-1 to TRBJ2-7; D ambiguous. CDR1 is SQVTM and CDR2 is ANQGSEA in the germline V gene. The CDR3 spans 11 residues. V dropped 8 bases and J dropped 4 bases, with 12 bases sitting between them. The CDR3 DNA sequence: TGCAGCAAATCCGGAATGTACGAGCAGTACTTC. Protein: CSKSGMYEQYF.

This clonotype appeared many times. At one end the junction does not follow the germline gene, possibly because of a read error. The chain joins TRBV29-1 to TRBJ1-5; 7 nucleotides match TRBD1. The CDR3 loop spans 12 amino acids. Germline V CDR1 and CDR2: SQVTM, ANQGSEA. The CDR3 loop is CSVRDSNQPQHF. CDR3 DNA sequence: TGCAGCGTTAGGGACAGCAACCAGCCCCAGCATTTT.

This clonotype occurred many times. The chain couples TRBV9 to TRBJ2-5, with 9 positions matching TRBD1. The germline gives CDR1 SGDLS, CDR2 YYNGEE. V gave up 0 bases and J gave up 5 bases; unmatched junction bases: 5. The CDR3 sequence is 15 residues long. The CDR3 loop is CASSVDVDRGETQYF. The DNA for the CDR3 is TGTGCCAGCAGCGTAGATGTCGACAGGGGGGAGACCCAGTACTTC.

This clonotype occurred many times. This chain links TRBV28 with TRBJ1-3, with no clear D. CDR1 is MDHEN and CDR2 is SYDVKM in the germline V gene. The V gene lost 7 bases and the J gene lost 3 bases, with 7 bases spanning the gap. The CDR3 contains 12 residues. CDR3 protein: CASNGNGNTIYF. The CDR3 nucleotides are TGTGCCAGCAACGGGAATGGAAACACCATATATTTT. Full variable domain (rest looked up from reference TRBV28 and TRBJ1-3): DVKVTQSSRYLVKRTGEKVFLECVQDMDHENMFWYRQDPGLGLRLIYFSYDVKMKEKGDIPEGYSVSREKKERFSLILESASTNQTSMYLCASNGNGNTIYFGEGSWLTVV.

This clonotype showed up many times. CDR3 bases: TGTGCCAGCAGCTCCGTGTTGACTAGTAGCACAGATACGCAGTATTTT. This codes for CASSSVLTSSTDTQYF. This sequence joins TRBV11-2 and TRBJ2-3; a possible D gene is TRBD2 (6 bases). The V gene lost 4 bases and the J gene lost 0 bases, with 14 bases spanning the gap. In germline, CDR1 is SGHAT, CDR2 FQNNGV. This CDR3 has 16 residues.

This clonotype occurred many times. The chain employs TRBV13 and TRBJ2-7; weak D call: TRBD1 (6 bases). With 8 bases removed from V and 2 bases from J, the gap between germline ends came to 13 bases. The length of the CDR3 is 13 residues. Germline assignment: CDR1 PRHDT and CDR2 FYEKMQ (reference sequence). CDR3 region: CASARDNAYEQYF. CDR3 DNA sequence: TGTGCCAGCGCCCGGGACAATGCCTACGAGCAGTACTTC.

The chain is built from TRBV2 and TRBJ1-2; D is uncertain. Trimming cost V 2 bases and J 0 bases, with 13 bases left between them. The CDR3 covers 16 residues. Germline V lookup: CDR1 SNHLY, CDR2 FYNNEI. The CDR3 region has the DNA TGTGCCAGCAGTGAACAAGGACCAACTACTAACTATGGCTACACCTTC. Amino acids: CASSEQGPTTNYGYTF.

This clonotype was counted at least ten times. V is TRBV18 and J is TRBJ1-5, with D hard to call. With 3 bases removed from V and 10 bases from J, the gap between germline ends came to 13 bases. This CDR3 has 13 amino acids. CDR1 and CDR2 from the germline V gene are KGHSH and LQKENI. Here the CDR3 reads CASSPDGISPQHF. The CDR3 DNA sequence: TGTGCCAGCTCACCGGACGGGATCAGCCCCCAGCATTTT.